Following are 19 T cell receptor beta chains from one sample sequenced in a study of blood T cell repertoires in COVID-19. Repertoires were generated with immunoSEQ multiplex PCR, while TCRdb's copy carries only in-frame clones and drops some. The data contain over 250,000 clones, about 90% of them singletons. Sequencing was done on a sample of peripheral blood. Source of these receptors: a woman aged 45 to 65 with acute or convalescent COVID-19.

This clone showed up just once. The DNA for the CDR3 is TGTGCCAGCAGCTTAGCCCCGACAGGGATGAACACTGAAGCTTTCTTT. Its protein is CASSLAPTGMNTEAFF. This chain connects TRBV7-2 to TRBJ1-1; 7 nucleotides match TRBD1. The CDR3 sequence is 16 residues long. CDR1 is SGHTA, CDR2 FQGNSA, per germline. V shed 0 bases, J shed 0 bases, and the junction held 4 bases outside the gene matches.

V and J are TRBV7-2 and TRBJ2-5; TRBD1 is a possible D gene (6 bases). This CDR3 spans 16 amino acids. V lost 2 bases to trimming and J lost 2 bases, with 15 bases between them. The germline CDR1 and CDR2 sequences are SGHTA and FQGNSA. CDR3 sequence: CASSLLGLGGQETQYF. CDR3 sequence (DNA): TGTGCCAGCAGCTTACTAGGGTTAGGGGGACAAGAGACCCAGTACTTC.

V gene TRBV5-4 combines with J gene TRBJ1-1, with a tentative D call TRBD1 (5 bases). Germline V CDR1 and CDR2: SGHNT, YYREEE (reference sequence). V gave up 0 bases and J gave up 5 bases, with 11 bases separating them. The CDR3 runs to 14 residues. In DNA form, the CDR3 reads TGTGCCAGCAGCTTGGGGCAGGGTGCGACTGAAGCTTTCTTT. Protein: CASSLGQGATEAFF.

This chain uses TRBV27 with TRBJ2-5; TRBD2 matches 12 bases. Trimming at V came to 6 bases and at J to 4 bases, leaving 6 bases not matched to a gene. From germline, CDR1 is MNHEY and CDR2 SMNVEV (reference sequence). The CDR3 length is 15 residues. DNA of the CDR3: TGTGCCAGCAGATGGCTAGCGGGAGGGCGAGAGACCCAGTACTTC. Amino acid sequence: CASRWLAGGRETQYF.

The rearrangement links TRBV28 to TRBJ1-1, with a weak D call TRBD1 (5 bases). Trimming removed 2 bases from V and 11 bases from J, with 15 bases in between. CDR1 is MDHEN and CDR2 is SYDVKM in the germline V gene. This CDR3 region has 13 residues. CDR3 sequence reads: CASSLRSAGVAFF. The CDR3 nucleotides are TGTGCCAGCAGTTTAAGGTCGGCGGGGGTCGCTTTCTTT.

The chain joins TRBV5-1 to TRBJ2-7, with 8 nucleotides matching TRBD2. The germline gives CDR1 SGHRS, CDR2 YFSETQ. Unmatched junction bases numbered 6, after V lost 4 bases and J lost 3 bases. This CDR3 is built from 14 residues. The CDR3 DNA reads TGCGCCAGCAGCCAAAGCGGGAGTGGCTACGAGCAGTACTTC. This codes for CASSQSGSGYEQYF.

V gene TRBV7-3 combines with J gene TRBJ2-7; the match to TRBD2 covers 13 bases. The V gene's germline CDR1 is SGHTA and CDR2 FQGTGA. V shed 5 bases and J 6 bases; nucleotides not matched to a gene: 4. There are 14 residues in the CDR3. The CDR3 DNA follows: TGTGCCAGCAGCCCGGGACTAGCGGGAATCGAGCAGTACTTC. This gives the protein CASSPGLAGIEQYF. Based on the CDR3 plus reference TRBV7-3 and TRBJ2-7, the full variable domain is GAGVSQTPSNKVTEKGKYVELRCDPISGHTALYWYRQSLGQGPEFLIYFQGTGAADDSGLPNDRFFAVRPEGSVSTLKIQRTERGDSAVYLCASSPGLAGIEQYFGPGTRLTVT.

The rearrangement uses TRBV27 and TRBJ1-4, with a tentative D call TRBD1 (6 bases). Trimming took off 4 bases at V and 4 bases at J, with 10 bases between the two ends. CDR1 and CDR2 from the germline V gene are MNHEY and SMNVEV (reference sequence). This CDR3 has 14 amino acids. The CDR3 DNA is TGTGCCAGCAGTTCCGGACAGCTTAATGAAAAACTGTTTTTT. Amino acid sequence: CASSSGQLNEKLFF.

The chain is built from TRBV28 and TRBJ1-3; TRBD1 agrees at 9 bases. Unmatched junction bases numbered 11, after V lost 6 bases and J lost 2 bases. Germline lookup yields CDR1 MDHEN and CDR2 SYDVKM. The length of the CDR3 is 17 residues. In DNA, the CDR3 is TGTGCCAGCAGATCCTTTAACAGGGGGCGGACTGGAAACACCATATATTTT. Translated, it gives CASRSFNRGRTGNTIYF.

Only a few counts were recorded for this clone. The V and J genes are TRBV5-4 and TRBJ2-2; 8 bases match TRBD1. V trimming: 4 bases; J trimming: 0 bases; junction bases outside the gene matches: 11. The CDR3 has 18 residues. Germline V lookup: CDR1 SGHNT, CDR2 YYREEE (reference sequence). The DNA of the CDR3 is TGTGCCAGCAGCCCTCCGGGACAGGATACCACGAACACCGGGGAGCTGTTTTTT. Amino acid sequence: CASSPPGQDTTNTGELFF.

This clone has just a few counts. The chain employs TRBV28 and TRBJ1-2, with D tentatively TRBD1 (6 bases). Trimming took off 4 bases at V and 0 bases at J, with 18 bases between the two ends. The length of the CDR3 is 17 residues. CDR1 and CDR2 from the germline V gene are MDHEN and SYDVKM. As DNA, the CDR3 is TGTGCCAGCAGTTCCCGAATTAGACAGGCCTCTAACTATGGCTACACCTTC. Translated, it gives CASSSRIRQASNYGYTF.

This chain uses TRBV28 with TRBJ1-5; no firm D call. Trimming stripped 6 bases from V and 4 bases from J, with 16 bases between. The V gene's germline CDR1 is MDHEN and CDR2 SYDVKM. CDR3 length equals 15 residues. CDR3 nucleotide sequence: TGTGCCAGCAGACCAGACTCTTCGGAAAATCAGCCCCAGCATTTT. Protein: CASRPDSSENQPQHF.

The chain combines TRBV2 with TRBJ1-5, with 9 bases aligning to TRBD1. The ends lost 7 bases at V and 6 bases at J; junction bases unmatched: 10. The CDR3 runs 15 residues. CDR1 and CDR2 from the germline V gene are SNHLY and FYNNEI. For the CDR3, the DNA is TGTGCCAGCAATGCCCTTGACAGGGGGGGTCAGCCCCAGCATTTT. This gives the protein CASNALDRGGQPQHF.

The V and J genes are TRBV14 and TRBJ2-2, with TRBD1 identical over 12 bases. The CDR3 has 16 amino acids. Per the germline V gene, CDR1 is SGHDN and CDR2 is FVKESK. The junction had 4 bases not matched to a gene; V was cut back by 2 bases and J by 6 bases. CDR3 bases: TGTGCCAGCAGCCAACCGGGACAGGGGGCCTCCGGGGAGCTGTTTTTT. The encoded protein is CASSQPGQGASGELFF.

This clone has more than one count but fewer than ten. The V and J genes are TRBV28 and TRBJ1-1; a weak D match, TRBD1 (5 bases). From germline, CDR1 is MDHEN and CDR2 SYDVKM. This CDR3 contains 15 residues. V shed 10 bases and J shed 9 bases, with 27 bases lying between them. The CDR3 DNA reads TGTGCCACCCATACCCCAGCCGAGGGGACTCCGCAAGCTTTCTTT. Translated: CATHTPAEGTPQAFF.

The chain has TRBV9 and TRBJ1-4, with D possibly TRBD1 on 6 matching bases. The CDR3 runs 15 residues. Germline CDR1 reads SGDLS; CDR2 reads YYNGEE. Trimming pared 1 base from V and 6 bases from J, leaving 13 bases between. The CDR3 loop is CASSVRPGADEKLFF. The CDR3, as DNA: TGTGCCAGCAGCGTACGGCCAGGGGCAGATGAAAAACTGTTTTTT.

In DNA form, the CDR3 reads TGTGCCAGCAAACTAGGACTAGCGGGTTCCCAAGAGACCCAGTACTTC. This sequence encodes CASKLGLAGSQETQYF. The chain uses TRBV27 and TRBJ2-5; 11 nucleotides align to TRBD2. The CDR3 has 16 amino acids. Trimming cost V 7 bases and J 1 base; bases outside gene matches: 8. In germline, CDR1 is MNHEY, CDR2 SMNVEV (reference sequence).

This clone was counted a few times. The chain couples TRBV7-8 to TRBJ1-6; TRBD1 agrees at 7 bases. The V and J ends lost 2 bases and 5 bases, in that order; junction bases with no gene match: 6. The CDR3 is 16 residues long. Germline CDR1 and CDR2: SGHVS and FQNEAQ. The CDR3 DNA sequence: TGTGCCAGCAGCTTAATGGCAGGGGGGAATAATTCACCCCTCCACTTT. Its translation is CASSLMAGGNNSPLHF.

This clone has a single count. CDR3: CASSLWRERGNQPQHF. The CDR3 DNA sequence: TGTGCCAGCAGTTTATGGAGGGAACGTGGCAATCAGCCCCAGCATTTT. The gene calls are TRBV28 and TRBJ1-5; D unresolved. Trimming shortened V by 0 bases and J by 2 bases, and 11 bases separated the two germline ends. CDR1 MDHEN and CDR2 SYDVKM come from the germline V gene. The CDR3 is 16 residues long.